This TCR beta chain was sequenced for a study of T cell responses to AZD1222 COVID-19 vaccine. The overall study: Second-dose intervals near 4 or 12 weeks were combined.

The protocol was immunoSEQ multiplex PCR, while the TCRdb copy is restricted to in-frame clones and leaves out a portion. Here the sample spans tens of thousands of clones, under 95% being singletons. Concerning this clone itself: Its antigen is unknown.

Germline assignment: CDR1 MDHEN and CDR2 SYDVKM. The CDR3 covers 16 residues. With 6 bases clipped from V and 0 bases from J, the junction kept 6 bases outside the gene matches. Study-wide results and limits: Nearly half of the spike-specific TCRs reportedly recognize variant regions that carry no mutations. Baseline seropositivity characterized only 5 or 6 AZD1222 recipients.

The receptor was isolated from an adult in good health. The gene calls are TRBV28 and TRBJ1-1, with 11 bases identical to TRBD1. The sequenced sample was peripheral blood, obtained on day 0 of AZD1222 vaccination. This CDR3 is CASSRTGGGMNTEAFF. CDR3 coding DNA: TGTGCCAGCAGCCGGACAGGGGGCGGTATGAACACTGAAGCTTTCTTT.